These 21 T cell receptor beta chains were all obtained from the same sample, sequenced in a study of blood T cells in healthy people across ages (dated by TCRdb to the mid-2010s). The library was produced with 5' RACE. TCRdb lists the instrument as Illumina HiSeq 2500. A second PCR of about 7 to 12 cycles was run with a J-beta primer mix and a sample-barcoded 5' primer. TCRdb ran its own pipeline on the public reads, namely fastp trimming at Q25 and MiXCR clone calling, and kept in-frame beta chains. Every entry covers one CDR3 protein and lists the most common genes and DNA from its rows. Across this sample there are roughly 650,000 distinct CDR3 sequences, with approximately 30% seen only once. The ten largest account for 15% of the sample. The specimen sequenced was blood. These receptors all stem from a woman older than 75 in good health. Donor details come from another sample of the same person, matched by shared clones.

This clonotype was counted ten times or more. This chain links TRBV10-3 with TRBJ1-5; 7 bases line up with TRBD1. J lost 5 bases, V lost 8 bases, and 9 bases had no gene match. The CDR3 loop spans 14 amino acids. The germline CDR1 and CDR2 sequences are ENHRY and SYGVKD. CDR3 in amino acids: CAIAKDRDDQPQHF. The CDR3 DNA sequence: TGTGCCATCGCAAAAGACAGGGACGATCAGCCCCAGCATTTT.

A remark on this clonotype: One base away lies a much larger clone, so this may be a sequencing read error. A read error is likely, as this CDR3 ends without the conserved phenylalanine or tryptophan. The chain couples TRBV5-6 to TRBJ2-5; D gene unclear. Trimming took off 0 bases at V and 1 base at J, with 7 bases between the two ends. Germline lookup yields CDR1 SGHDT and CDR2 YYEEEE. This CDR3 comprises 14 residues. CDR3 loop: CASSLVSTQETQYC. The DNA for the CDR3 is TGTGCCAGCAGCTTGGTCTCGACCCAAGAGACCCAGTACTGC.

A word on this clonotype: A much larger clonotype is one base distant, so this may be a read error. The V call is TRBV6-1, the J call TRBJ1-4; no clear D gene. The ends were cut back, 4 bases at V and 6 bases at J, with 15 bases in the middle. The CDR3 length is 15 residues. Germline V gene lookup returns CDR1 MNHNS and CDR2 SASEGT. CDR3 coding DNA: TGTGCCAGCAGTGGAGCGACAACCCGGGATGAAAAACTGTTTTTT. Protein product: CASSGATTRDEKLFF.

This clonotype was recorded at least ten times. V and J are TRBV6-6 and TRBJ2-7, with 10 bases matching TRBD1. Looked up from germline, CDR1 is MNHNY and CDR2 is SVGAGI (reference sequence). Trimming removed 6 bases from V and 3 bases from J; junction bases left unmatched: 5. The CDR3 runs 14 residues. The CDR3 reads CASRGTGDNYEQYF. The DNA of the CDR3 is TGTGCCAGCAGGGGGACAGGGGACAACTACGAGCAGTACTTC.

This clonotype was seen at least ten times. The chain employs TRBV5-1 and TRBJ1-4; 7 nucleotides align to TRBD1. The length of the CDR3 is 18 residues. The germline CDR1 and CDR2 sequences are SGHRS and YFSETQ. V was clipped by 1 base and J by 5 bases; unmatched bases: 14. The CDR3 nucleotides are TGCGCCAGCAGCTTGAGAGCGCAGTCCGGGACAGCAAATGAAAAACTGTTTTTT. This codes for CASSLRAQSGTANEKLFF.

In this sample, this clonotype turned up a few times. The CDR3 DNA sequence: TGTGCCAGCAGCCAAGGAAGAAGAAGCACTGAAGCTTTCTTT. Translated, it gives CASSQGRRSTEAFF. The chain carries TRBV3-1 and TRBJ1-1; D remains unclear. This CDR3 has 14 amino acids. V dropped 1 base and J dropped 4 bases, with 10 bases sitting between them. Germline lookup yields CDR1 LGHDT and CDR2 YNNKEL (reference sequence).

This clonotype was seen a few times. This chain links TRBV11-2 with TRBJ1-1, with a possible D match to TRBD1 (6 bases). Germline lookup yields CDR1 SGHAT and CDR2 FQNNGV. V lost 5 bases and J 4 bases, leaving 17 bases between the germline ends. The CDR3 is made up of 15 amino acids. The DNA for the CDR3 is TGTGCCAGCAGCCCTCTAACAGGGTTTAGCACTGAAGCTTTCTTT. As protein: CASSPLTGFSTEAFF. Variable domain in full (rest from reference TRBV11-2 and TRBJ1-1): EAGVAQSPRYKIIEKRQSVAFWCNPISGHATLYWYQQILGQGPKLLIQFQNNGVVDDSQLPKDRFSAERLKGVDSTLKIQPAKLEDSAVYLCASSPLTGFSTEAFFGQGTRLTVV.

The V and J genes are TRBV12-3 or TRBV12-4 and TRBJ2-1; TRBD2 aligns across 7 bases. The trim removed 6 bases at V and 3 bases at J, leaving 5 bases unmatched. The CDR3 sequence is 14 residues long. This chain's CDR3 is CASSGGLRYNEQFF. The CDR3 DNA follows: TGTGCCAGCAGCGGGGGGTTGCGCTACAATGAGCAGTTCTTC.

Many counts were recorded for this clonotype. The chain links TRBV7-6 to TRBJ2-1; 10 bases match TRBD1. The CDR3 is 15 residues long. V lost 5 bases, J lost 2 bases, and 3 bases stayed unmatched. Per germline, CDR1 SGHVS and CDR2 FNYEAQ. The chain's CDR3 is CASSIGTGAYNEQFF. CDR3 DNA: TGTGCCAGCAGCATAGGGACAGGGGCCTACAATGAGCAGTTCTTC.

This clonotype was picked up many times. The chain joins TRBV14 to TRBJ2-7; D remains unclear. Trimming left V 6 bases short and J 8 bases short, with 26 bases between. CDR1 SGHDN and CDR2 FVKESK come from the germline V gene. The CDR3 extends over 16 amino acids. CDR3: CASSSGVTQYTTKQYF. The CDR3 DNA reads TGTGCCAGCAGTTCCGGAGTTACACAATATACTACGAAGCAGTACTTC.

Points on this clonotype: At one end the junction does not follow the germline gene, possibly because of a read error. The gene calls are TRBV6-6 and TRBJ2-7; TRBD2 aligns across 10 bases. CDR1 is MNHNY and CDR2 is SVGAGI in the germline V gene (reference sequence). CDR3 length: 16 residues. CDR3 sequence: CVSSFGSLAGAYEQYF. The CDR3 region has the DNA TGTGTCAGCAGTTTTGGTAGCCTAGCGGGAGCCTACGAGCAGTACTTC.

Remarks on this clonotype: A clone one base away is much larger, so this may be a read error. The chain is built from TRBV7-6 and TRBJ2-1, with 10 bases fitting TRBD2. The trim removed 1 base at V and 7 bases at J, leaving 7 bases unmatched. The germline CDR1 and CDR2 sequences are SGHVS and FNYEAQ. This CDR3 contains 16 residues. CDR3 DNA: TGTGCCAGCAGCTTAGTTCAGGGTAGCGGGGGGAATGAGCAGTTCTTC. This translates into CASSLVQGSGGNEQFF.

The V call is TRBV4-1, the J call TRBJ2-3, with a possible D match to TRBD2 (5 bases). This CDR3 region has 13 residues. Germline lookup yields CDR1 MGHRA and CDR2 YSYEKL. The germline V and J ends were trimmed by 1 base and 9 bases, with 11 bases remaining between them. CDR3 in DNA: TGCGCCAGCAGCCAAGTGGGCGGACTCACGCAGTATTTT. Its protein is CASSQVGGLTQYF.

The gene calls are TRBV20-1 and TRBJ1-5, with D uncertain. The CDR3 runs to 12 residues. Trimming left V 1 base short and J 5 bases short, with 6 bases between. The germline V gene encodes CDR1 DFQATT and CDR2 SNEGSKA (reference sequence). In DNA, the CDR3 is TGCAGTGCTAGAGGAGGGTATCAGCCCCAGCATTTT. It encodes CSARGGYQPQHF.

This clonotype was picked up many times. This chain connects TRBV4-2 to TRBJ2-1; TRBD2 aligns across 13 bases. The CDR3 spans 18 residues. Germline V gene sequence: CDR1 LGHNA, CDR2 YNFKEQ. V trimming: 0 bases; J trimming: 3 bases; junction bases outside the gene matches: 5. The DNA for the CDR3 is TGTGCCAGCAGCCAAGATCCCAGACTAGCGGGGGGCTACAATGAGCAGTTCTTC. Its translation is CASSQDPRLAGGYNEQFF.

This chain uses TRBV25-1 with TRBJ2-7; a possible D gene is TRBD1 (5 bases). V lost 6 bases and J lost 0, with 15 bases in between. Germline-derived CDR1 and CDR2 are MGHDK and SYGVNS. The CDR3 is 15 residues long. CDR3 DNA sequence: TGTGCCAGCAGCGCTTCCTGGGGCGGCTCCTACGAGCAGTACTTC. It codes for CASSASWGGSYEQYF.

The genes are TRBV30 and TRBJ2-7; a weak D match, TRBD2 (5 bases). The CDR3 is 12 residues long. V was trimmed by 5 bases and J by 6 bases, leaving 14 bases between them. In germline, CDR1 is GTSNPN, CDR2 SVGIG (reference sequence). The DNA of the CDR3 is TGTGCCTGGGGGGTTCGGGGTGGCGAGCAGTACTTC. Residues: CAWGVRGGEQYF. Based on the CDR3 plus reference TRBV30 and TRBJ2-7, the full variable domain is SQTIHQWPATLVQPVGSPLSLECTVEGTSNPNLYWYRQAAGRGLQLLFYSVGIGQISSEVPQNLSASRPQDRQFILSSKKLLLSDSGFYLCAWGVRGGEQYFGPGTRLTVT.

This clonotype has ten or more counts. The rearrangement links TRBV7-8 to TRBJ1-1; no clear D gene. Germline CDR1 is SGHVS and CDR2 is FQNEAQ. V lost 6 bases and J 4 bases, leaving 15 bases between the germline ends. This CDR3 has 14 amino acids. In DNA, the CDR3 is TGTGCCAGCAGTCCCAGGTCCGGCGGCACTGAAGCTTTCTTT. It codes for CASSPRSGGTEAFF.

V gene TRBV20-1 combines with J gene TRBJ2-2; either TRBD1 or TRBD2 may supply D (6 bases each). V lost 3 bases, J lost 0 bases, and 29 bases lay in between. This CDR3 comprises 21 residues. CDR1 and CDR2 (germline): DFQATT, SNEGSKA (reference sequence). This chain's CDR3 is CSARGGGHTIYALTNTGELFF. In DNA, the CDR3 is TGCAGTGCTAGGGGTGGGGGGCATACCATCTATGCACTCACGAACACCGGGGAGCTGTTTTTT.

This clonotype was found many times. This chain uses TRBV5-1 with TRBJ2-2; D gene unclear. This CDR3 has 18 amino acids. Between the trimmed V and J ends, which lost 4 bases and 0 bases, there was a span of 19 bases. The germline CDR1 and CDR2 sequences are SGHRS and YFSETQ. The chain's CDR3 is CASSLGYTDISNTGELFF. For the CDR3, the DNA is TGCGCCAGCAGCCTGGGGTACACTGACATATCGAACACCGGGGAGCTGTTTTTT.

This clonotype was seen many times. V is TRBV4-3 and J is TRBJ2-7, with 8 bases fitting TRBD2. The CDR3 has 15 amino acids. The germline V gene encodes CDR1 LGHNA and CDR2 YSLEER. V lost 4 bases and J lost 3; bases outside the gene matches: 8. The CDR3 here is CASSPSGGVYYEQYF. The CDR3 DNA reads TGCGCCAGCAGCCCTTCGGGGGGGGTTTACTACGAGCAGTACTTC.